What follows are 10 T cell receptor beta chains derived from one specimen sequenced in a study of Graves' ophthalmopathy and Graves' hyperthyroidism. The authors amplified TCR beta CDR3 regions from RNA transcripts. First-round RT-PCR used HTBI primers; second-round multiplex PCR followed. TCRdb reanalysed the multiplex PCR reads using MiXCR and keeps one entry per CDR3 protein. The top ten clones hold 4% to 5% of a sample with a few hundred thousand distinct CDR3 sequences, about 35% of them seen once. The material sequenced was peripheral blood or thyroid tissue (not recorded which). The receptors stem from an adult man with Graves' hyperthyroidism.

The gene calls are TRBV2 and TRBJ1-2; 8 positions match TRBD1. J lost 4 bases, V lost 7 bases, and 20 bases had no gene match. CDR3 length: 18 residues. Germline CDR1 and CDR2: SNHLY and FYNNEI. CDR3 in DNA: TGTGCCAGCAATGACCCCGTGCGGACAGGGATTACGACCTATGGCTACACCTTC. It codes for CASNDPVRTGITTYGYTF.

This clonotype was picked up many times. The chain's CDR3 is CSARAGWATGGAEEQYF. The CDR3 DNA sequence: TGCAGTGCTAGAGCCGGATGGGCCACAGGGGGGGCGGAGGAGCAGTACTTC. The rearrangement joins TRBV20-1 to TRBJ2-7; D perhaps matches TRBD1 (8 bases). V lost 1 base to trimming and J lost 7 bases, with 26 bases between them. The CDR3 extends over 17 amino acids. Germline V CDR1 and CDR2: DFQATT, SNEGSKA (reference sequence).

V gene TRBV7-2 combines with J gene TRBJ2-7; D remains unclear. The CDR3 length is 14 residues. Trimming shortened V by 6 bases and J by 3 bases, and 15 bases separated the two germline ends. The germline CDR1 and CDR2 sequences are SGHTA and FQGNSA. CDR3 region: CASSCWNTRYEQYF. CDR3 DNA: TGTGCCAGCAGTTGCTGGAACACCCGCTACGAGCAGTACTTC.

V and J are TRBV7-9 and TRBJ2-3; 8 bases fit TRBD2. V was clipped by 4 bases and J by 5 bases; unmatched bases: 5. Germline V gene data show CDR1 as SEHNR and CDR2 as FQNEAQ (reference sequence). The CDR3 is 14 residues long. The CDR3 bases are TGTGCCAGCAGCTCCCAGCGGGAGCAAGATACGCAGTATTTT. Translation gives CASSSQREQDTQYF.

This clonotype was detected ten times or more. V and J are TRBV6-6 and TRBJ2-7; TRBD1 matches 12 bases. Germline V gene lookup returns CDR1 MNHNY and CDR2 SVGAGI (reference sequence). The CDR3 sequence is 15 residues long. The ends lost 1 base at V and 5 bases at J; junction bases unmatched: 3. CDR3 DNA: TGTGCCAGCAGTTACTTGGGACAGGGGGCTAACGAGCAGTACTTC. It yields the protein CASSYLGQGANEQYF.

The rearrangement joins TRBV2 to TRBJ1-2, with TRBD1 identical over 8 bases. This CDR3 is built from 15 residues. V lost 3 bases and J lost 8; bases outside the gene matches: 11. Germline V gene data show CDR1 as SNHLY and CDR2 as FYNNEI. DNA for the CDR3: TGTGCCAGCAGTGATGCAGGGGGCGCGCAAGACGGCTACACCTTC. Translation: CASSDAGGAQDGYTF.

This clonotype was observed a handful of times. The chain carries TRBV6-6 and TRBJ2-2; 11 bases line up with TRBD1. The germline gives CDR1 MNHNY, CDR2 SVGAGI (reference sequence). The V gene end was trimmed by 5 bases and the J gene end by 7 bases; junction bases not matched to a gene: 9. This CDR3 region has 16 residues. The CDR3 here is CASSRRTGGDVGELFF. The CDR3 DNA follows: TGTGCCAGCAGTCGACGGACAGGGGGCGATGTCGGGGAGCTGTTTTTT.

The chain links TRBV9 to TRBJ1-1, with TRBD1 matching 12 bases. The CDR3 is 15 amino acids. V trimming: 6 bases; J trimming: 5 bases; junction bases outside the gene matches: 8. Germline-derived CDR1 and CDR2 are SGDLS and YYNGEE. The CDR3, as DNA: TGTGCCAGCACCCCGGGGACAGGGGGCTTTACTGAAGCTTTCTTT. It translates to CASTPGTGGFTEAFF.

Comment on this clonotype: Possible read error: a much larger clone is one base away. The chain employs TRBV20-1 and TRBJ1-6; D not resolved. Between the trimmed V and J ends, which lost 1 base and 4 bases, there was a span of 11 bases. The CDR3 spans 15 residues. CDR1 and CDR2 from the germline V gene are DFQATT and SNEGSKA (reference sequence). CDR3 nucleotide sequence: TGCAGTGCTAGAGGGTCGGCCAGTTATAATTCACCCCTCCACTTT. Protein product: CSARGSASYNSPLHF.

The gene calls are TRBV2 and TRBJ1-2, with a weak D call TRBD1 (5 bases). V lost 6 bases, J lost 5 bases, and 13 bases lay in between. Germline assignment: CDR1 SNHLY and CDR2 FYNNEI. CDR3 length equals 13 residues. The CDR3 nucleotides are TGTGCCAGCAGGGGCAGGGACGGATATGGCTACACCTTC. Translated, it gives CASRGRDGYGYTF. The full variable domain, completed using reference TRBV2 and TRBJ1-2, is EPEVTQTPSHQVTQMGQEVILRCVPISNHLYFYWYRQILGQKVEFLVSFYNNEISEKSEIFDDQFSVERPDGSNFTLKIRSTKLEDSAMYFCASRGRDGYGYTFGSGTRLTVV.